This T cell receptor (beta chain) was retrieved from a study of cytotoxic CD8 clonotypes in ibrutinib-treated CLL. The overall study: There were 11 relapsed/refractory patients and around 15 treatment-naive patients, and 17 were IGHV unmutated.

On this clone itself: The antigen is undetermined.

CDR3 length: 17 amino acids. Germline V gene lookup returns CDR1 KGHSH and CDR2 LQKENI. V was trimmed by 4 bases and J by 1 base, leaving 20 bases between them. Points from the study as a whole: Sampling times, which were not matched between the groups, differed between sustained-remission patients and progressing patients.

TCRdb's table, derived via immunoSEQ multiplex PCR, lists solely in-frame clones and lacks some. The repertoire holds a few hundred thousand clones, with over 55% as singletons. This receptor was taken from a human donor with chronic lymphocytic leukemia. Sequenced material: PBMCs, taken after 36 months of ibrutinib treatment. The rearrangement joins TRBV18 to TRBJ2-7, with D possibly TRBD2 on 6 matching bases. The CDR3 DNA reads TGTGCCAGCTCACGGGAGGTCAGAAACCCTATTTCCTACGAGCAGTACTTC. Its translation is CASSREVRNPISYEQYF.